This entry describes one T cell receptor beta chain. The V and J ends lost 3 bases and 6 bases respectively, with 15 bases between them. Germline V gene sequence: CDR1 GTSNPN, CDR2 SVGIG (reference sequence). This CDR3 has 13 amino acids. The data belong to a study of blood T cell repertoires in COVID-19. At the level of the study: Donors in the United States, Italy and Spain gave samples during acute or convalescent COVID-19. T cells, B-cell-depleted T cells, or PBMCs provided the cDNA or gDNA that served as material.

Under the authors' procedure: Amplification from reference gene primers served as the basis for estimated nucleated cell counts. The repertoire was sequenced with immunoSEQ multiplex PCR; TCRdb's copy has only in-frame clones and lacks some. V and J calls plus clone size are reproduced from that table; the DNA served to infer D and trimming. The table lists tens of thousands of clones, around 86% of them singletons. The origin of this receptor is a man in his 70s with active or convalescent COVID-19. This chain uses TRBV30 with TRBJ2-7; D possibly corresponds to TRBD1 (5 bases). The sample consisted of peripheral blood. The CDR3, as DNA: TGTGCCTGGAGCGGTGACAGTTTTTTCGAGCAGTACTTC. As protein: CAWSGDSFFEQYF.